The sequence of this T cell receptor (beta chain) was determined in a study of T cell repertoires in cytomegalovirus infection. At the level of the study: CMV infection together with matching HLA type was indicated by public TCR beta signatures.

CDR1 and CDR2 (germline): SGHTA, FQGNSA. This CDR3 has 12 amino acids. V was clipped by 5 bases and J by 8 bases, with 12 bases between them. TCRdb re-analysed the reads in MiXCR, keeping a single row per CDR3 protein. Of approximately 700,000 distinct CDR3 sequences in the sample, 35% were seen once. The gene calls are TRBV7-2 and TRBJ1-2, with a weak D call TRBD1 (5 bases). The receptor was derived from a human donor in good health (CMV status not recorded). Some clones in this sample may be carry-over from other donors' samples. The sample was PBMCs. Written as DNA, the CDR3 is TGTGCCAGCAGCAACTTTGGGGGAGGCTACACCTTC. This gives the protein CASSNFGGGYTF.